This T cell receptor beta chain was profiled in a study of T-cell reconstitution after alpha-beta-depleted transplantation in children. During its preparation, the TCRbeta library received unique molecular identifiers. TCRdb called the PCR reads again in MiXCR, with one record for every CDR3 protein. The data contain about 120,000 distinct CDR3 sequences, roughly 24% of them seen just once; the ten biggest clones take up more than 9%. Germline CDR1 is SQVTM and CDR2 is ANQGSEA. This CDR3 contains 17 residues. Trimming stripped 7 bases from V and 8 bases from J, with 30 bases between. The sample consisted of PBMCs, mostly from graft donor cells, taken 180 days after TCRalphabeta/CD19-depleted stem cell transplant. This sequence was found in a male patient aged 2-15 years who had a stem cell transplant for chronic granulomatous disease, so the T cells may come from the graft donor. This chain links TRBV29-1 with TRBJ2-1, with a tentative D call TRBD1 (5 bases). This chain's CDR3 is CSGQREKKMSEHDEQFF. CDR3 nucleotides: TGCAGCGGACAGCGCGAAAAAAAAATGTCCGAACACGATGAGCAGTTCTTC.